These 22 T cell receptor beta chains were all obtained from the same sample, sequenced in a study of blood T cell repertoires in COVID-19. Method: immunoSEQ multiplex PCR; TCRdb's copy keeps in-frame clones and lacks some. The sample shows about 170,000 clones, around 80% of them seen only once. Sequencing was performed on peripheral blood. The receptors derive from a woman aged 70-85 years who had recovered from COVID-19.

This chain connects TRBV28 to TRBJ2-2, with 9 bases that match TRBD1. This CDR3 region has 16 residues. Losses at the gene ends were 3 bases for V and 4 bases for J; bases not matched to a gene: 6. CDR1 MDHEN and CDR2 SYDVKM come from the germline V gene. CDR3 sequence: CASSFPGTGSTGELFF. CDR3 nucleotide sequence: TGTGCCAGCAGTTTCCCGGGGACAGGGAGCACCGGGGAGCTGTTTTTT.

The genes are TRBV5-1 and TRBJ1-1, with a possible D match to TRBD1 (5 bases). This CDR3 comprises 17 residues. The germline V gene encodes CDR1 SGHRS and CDR2 YFSETQ. Trimming stripped 3 bases from V and 3 bases from J, with 21 bases between. DNA of the CDR3: TGCGCCAGCAGCTCCCACCCGGGGAGAGCGGGGGACACTGAAGCTTTCTTT. Protein sequence: CASSSHPGRAGDTEAFF.

The V call is TRBV11-2, the J call TRBJ2-1; D possibly corresponds to TRBD2 (5 bases). The CDR3 is 14 amino acids. V was trimmed by 5 bases and J by 10 bases, leaving 18 bases between them. Germline loops: CDR1 SGHAT, CDR2 FQNNGV. The DNA for the CDR3 is TGTGCCAGCAGCCCGAGAGAGGGCCCCTTGGAGCAGTTCTTC. It specifies CASSPREGPLEQFF.

The CDR3 DNA follows: TGCGCCAGCACTAATAGGACAGGGGGGGAGACCCAGTACTTC. Translated, it gives CASTNRTGGETQYF. The V call is TRBV10-2, the J call TRBJ2-5; 10 bases align to TRBD1. CDR3 length: 14 residues. Germline CDR1 reads WSHSY; CDR2 reads SAAADI. V shed 7 bases, J shed 5 bases, and the junction held 7 bases outside the gene matches.

The sample holds a few counts of this clone. V is TRBV12-3 or TRBV12-4 and J is TRBJ1-3; D is uncertain. The V and J ends lost 8 bases and 8 bases respectively, with 7 bases between them. This CDR3 has 10 residues. In DNA, the CDR3 is TGTGCCAGCTCCCCCGACACCATATATTTT. Translated: CASSPDTIYF.

V gene TRBV19 combines with J gene TRBJ1-4, with D tentatively TRBD1 (6 bases). The CDR3 sequence is 16 residues long. Germline-derived CDR1 and CDR2 are LNHDA and SQIVND (reference sequence). V was clipped by 6 bases and J by 0 bases, with 14 bases between them. The CDR3, as DNA: TGTGCCAGTAGGCCCTTCAGGGGTGCAACTAATGAAAAACTGTTTTTT. Translated, it gives CASRPFRGATNEKLFF.

This chain uses TRBV7-2 with TRBJ2-1, with D unresolved. V was pared by 2 bases and J by 8 bases, with 10 bases between. This CDR3 comprises 13 residues. Germline CDR1 is SGHTA and CDR2 is FQGNSA. In nucleotides, the CDR3 is TGTGCCAGCAGCTTACGGTATTCCCATGAGCAGTTCTTC. Its protein is CASSLRYSHEQFF.

This sequence joins TRBV13 and TRBJ1-1; D remains unclear. CDR1 is PRHDT, CDR2 FYEKMQ, per germline (reference sequence). The CDR3 length is 13 residues. Between the trimmed V and J ends, which lost 5 bases and 4 bases, there was a span of 11 bases. The CDR3 DNA is TGTGCCAGCAGCAAGGGCGGAGGCACTGAAGCTTTCTTT. Translated: CASSKGGGTEAFF. Looking up the rest from reference TRBV13 and TRBJ1-1 gives the full variable domain: AAGVIQSPRHLIKEKRETATLKCYPIPRHDTVYWYQQGPGQDPQFLISFYEKMQSDKGSIPDRFSAQQFSDYHSELNMSSLELGDSALYFCASSKGGGTEAFFGQGTRLTVV.

The chain is built from TRBV2 and TRBJ1-5, with 7 bases aligning to TRBD1. The germline gives CDR1 SNHLY, CDR2 FYNNEI. Unmatched junction bases numbered 7, after V lost 8 bases and J lost 3 bases. This CDR3 spans 14 amino acids. The CDR3 bases are TGTGCCAGCCGATCCGGGACAGCCAATCAGCCCCAGCATTTT. Translating gives CASRSGTANQPQHF.

The chain joins TRBV7-3 to TRBJ2-1; the match to TRBD2 covers 15 bases. The trim removed 4 bases at V and 6 bases at J, leaving 1 base unmatched. The CDR3 has 15 residues. Looked up from germline, CDR1 is SGHTA and CDR2 is FQGTGA. The DNA for the CDR3 is TGTGCCAGCAGCTCGGGACTAGCGGGGGGCAATGAGCAGTTCTTC. It encodes CASSSGLAGGNEQFF.

V is TRBV6-5 and J is TRBJ1-1, with 7 bases fitting TRBD1. The germline V gene encodes CDR1 MNHEY and CDR2 SVGAGI. The CDR3 consists of 15 residues. V shed 0 bases, J shed 4 bases, and the junction held 5 bases outside the gene matches. CDR3 in DNA: TGTGCCAGCAGTTACTCGCGGGACAGTTCCACTGAAGCTTTCTTT. Protein sequence: CASSYSRDSSTEAFF.

About this clone: The same CDR3 also results from other DNA sequences found in this sample. The V gene is TRBV9, the J gene TRBJ1-2, with 7 nucleotides matching TRBD1. This CDR3 has 13 amino acids. CDR1 and CDR2 from the germline V gene are SGDLS and YYNGEE. The junction had 2 bases not matched to a gene; V was cut back by 3 bases and J by 3 bases. CDR3 coding DNA: TGTGCCAGCAGCGCCGGACAGGACTATGGCTACACCTTC. Translated, it gives CASSAGQDYGYTF.

The chain combines TRBV6-5 with TRBJ1-2; possible D gene TRBD1, 5 bases. The CDR3 consists of 14 residues. The V and J ends lost 2 bases and 4 bases respectively, with 11 bases between them. The germline gives CDR1 MNHEY, CDR2 SVGAGI. The CDR3 region is CASSYGLGGYGYTF. In DNA, the CDR3 is TGTGCCAGCAGTTACGGACTCGGGGGCTATGGCTACACCTTC.

The chain employs TRBV19 and TRBJ2-7, with 12 bases lining up with TRBD2. The CDR3 loop spans 14 amino acids. From germline, CDR1 is LNHDA and CDR2 SQIVND (reference sequence). V was pared by 6 bases and J by 7 bases, with 7 bases of the junction left unmatched. Here the CDR3 DNA reads TGTGCCAGTAGGGGTCTAGCGGGGGGGCAAGAGCAGTACTTC. Translated: CASRGLAGGQEQYF.

The chain carries TRBV14 and TRBJ2-5; possible D gene TRBD1, 6 bases. Germline values: CDR1 SGHDN, CDR2 FVKESK. The length of the CDR3 is 16 residues. Trimming removed 4 bases at V and 0 bases at J, with 15 bases between. CDR3 bases: TGTGCCAGCAGCCCTGCCGGACAGCTGTACCAAGAGACCCAGTACTTC. It is translated as CASSPAGQLYQETQYF. Full variable domain (remainder filled in from reference TRBV14 and TRBJ2-5): EAGVTQFPSHSVIEKGQTVTLRCDPISGHDNLYWYRRVMGKEIKFLLHFVKESKQDESGMPNNRFLAERTGGTYSTLKVQPAELEDSGVYFCASSPAGQLYQETQYFGPGTRLLVL.

This chain uses TRBV7-9 with TRBJ1-2, with no clear D. The CDR3 is 14 residues long. Trimming cost V 3 bases and J 7 bases, with 15 bases left between them. Per the germline V gene, CDR1 is SEHNR and CDR2 is FQNEAQ (reference sequence). CDR3 sequence: CASSFGRDALGYTF. The CDR3 DNA follows: TGTGCCAGCAGCTTTGGGAGGGATGCCCTTGGCTACACCTTC. The variable domain in full, completed from reference TRBV7-9 and TRBJ1-2, reads DTGVSQNPRHKITKRGQNVTFRCDPISEHNRLYWYRQTLGQGPEFLTYFQNEAQLEKSRLLSDRFSAERPKGSFSTLEIQRTEQGDSAMYLCASSFGRDALGYTFGSGTRLTVV.

This chain connects TRBV9 to TRBJ1-1; a weak D match, TRBD1 (5 bases). Trimming took off 0 bases at V and 5 bases at J, with 17 bases between the two ends. This CDR3 spans 16 amino acids. Per the germline V gene, CDR1 is SGDLS and CDR2 is YYNGEE. In DNA, the CDR3 is TGTGCCAGCAGCGTAGGGGCAGGCGGGACGTGGACTGAAGCTTTCTTT. Translation gives CASSVGAGGTWTEAFF.

The chain uses TRBV19 and TRBJ1-4, with a tentative D call TRBD1 (6 bases). V shed 6 bases and J shed 2 bases, with 13 bases lying between them. This CDR3 has 15 residues. The germline V gene has CDR1 LNHDA and CDR2 SQIVND (reference sequence). The CDR3 nucleotides are TGTGCCAGTAGCCCCATTAGGGGGACTAATGAAAAACTGTTTTTT. This sequence encodes CASSPIRGTNEKLFF.

This chain uses TRBV18 with TRBJ1-3; D remains unclear. The CDR3 covers 15 residues. Germline values: CDR1 KGHSH, CDR2 LQKENI. V was trimmed by 3 bases and J by 4 bases, leaving 13 bases between them. Here the CDR3 DNA reads TGTGCCAGCTCACCTCTCACCCGAGGGGGAAACACCATATATTTT. Translated, it gives CASSPLTRGGNTIYF.

The V and J genes are TRBV5-6 and TRBJ1-1, with 10 nucleotides matching TRBD1. Unmatched junction bases numbered 8, after V lost 1 base and J lost 5 bases. This CDR3 region has 16 residues. Looked up from germline, CDR1 is SGHDT and CDR2 is YYEEEE. CDR3 protein: CASSLYGTGEWTEAFF. Here the CDR3 DNA reads TGTGCCAGCAGCTTGTACGGGACAGGGGAGTGGACTGAAGCTTTCTTT.

V is TRBV27 and J is TRBJ1-2; 10 nucleotides align to TRBD1. CDR1 and CDR2 from the germline V gene are MNHEY and SMNVEV (reference sequence). There are 17 residues in the CDR3. V trimming: 4 bases; J trimming: 1 base; junction bases outside the gene matches: 9. CDR3 sequence reads: CASSSRTGGSGNYGYTF. CDR3 DNA: TGTGCCAGCAGTTCCCGGACAGGGGGGTCGGGTAACTATGGCTACACCTTC.

This clone was recorded once. This chain connects TRBV6-6 to TRBJ1-3, with a weak D call TRBD1 (5 bases). The germline V and J ends were trimmed by 2 bases and 0 bases, with 8 bases remaining between them. CDR3 length: 15 amino acids. Germline V lookup: CDR1 MNHNY, CDR2 SVGAGI (reference sequence). The CDR3 here is CASSYDRLSGNTIYF. The CDR3 DNA is TGTGCCAGCAGTTACGACAGACTCTCTGGAAACACCATATATTTT.